This TCR beta chain came from a study of blood T cell repertoires in COVID-19. Between the trimmed V and J ends, which lost 0 bases and 4 bases, there was a span of 10 bases. Per the germline V gene, CDR1 is SGDLS and CDR2 is YYNGEE. The CDR3 runs to 15 residues. TCRdb's copy holds only in-frame clones and misses some; the assay was immunoSEQ multiplex PCR. The data hold 120,000 to 150,000 clones, with approximately 85% observed a single time. The sequence was obtained from a human donor with acute or convalescent COVID-19. The donor label of this sample is uncertain. The V gene is TRBV9, the J gene TRBJ2-2, with a tentative D call TRBD2 (5 bases). Specimen: peripheral blood. The CDR3 DNA reads TGTGCCAGCAGCGTAGCACCGGACTCCACCGGGGAGCTGTTTTTT. It is translated as CASSVAPDSTGELFF.